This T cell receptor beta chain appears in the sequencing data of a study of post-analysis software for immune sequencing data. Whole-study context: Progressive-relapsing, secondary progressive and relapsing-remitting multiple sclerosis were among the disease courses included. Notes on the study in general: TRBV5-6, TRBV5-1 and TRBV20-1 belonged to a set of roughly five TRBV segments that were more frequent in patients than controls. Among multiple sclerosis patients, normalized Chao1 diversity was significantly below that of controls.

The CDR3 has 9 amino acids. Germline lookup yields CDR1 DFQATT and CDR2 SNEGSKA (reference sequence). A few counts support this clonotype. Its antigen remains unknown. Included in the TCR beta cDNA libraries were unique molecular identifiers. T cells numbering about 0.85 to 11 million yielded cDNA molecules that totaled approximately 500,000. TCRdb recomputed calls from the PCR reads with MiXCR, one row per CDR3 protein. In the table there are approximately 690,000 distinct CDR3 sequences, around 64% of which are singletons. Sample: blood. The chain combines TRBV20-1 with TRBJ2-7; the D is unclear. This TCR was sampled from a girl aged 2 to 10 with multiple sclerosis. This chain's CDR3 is CRAHYEQYF. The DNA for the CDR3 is TGCAGGGCTCACTACGAGCAGTACTTC.